This T cell receptor (beta chain) was documented in a study of cytomegalovirus exposure and HLA in healthy donors. Whole-study findings and limits: Association of 17,000 or so TCR beta sequences with HLA alleles was found at 0.05 false discovery rate in a later analysis. Presence/absence analyses took donor sequencing depth as roughly uniform. Productive status was seen about 90% or about 30% of the time for most TCR beta V segments in an earlier analysis.

Healthy bone marrow donors supplied every sample. In regard to this clone: Antigen specificity is unknown.

The PCR employed 60 Vbeta primers together with 13 Jbeta primers. The protocol was immunoSEQ multiplex PCR, while the TCRdb copy is restricted to in-frame clones and leaves out a portion. The data hold about 130,000 clones, with around 85% observed a single time. Germline values: CDR1 SGHRS, CDR2 YFSETQ. V lost 0 bases to trimming and J lost 6 bases; unmatched junction nucleotides: 5. The CDR3 loop spans 15 amino acids. The chain uses TRBV5-1 and TRBJ2-1, with TRBD1 matching 8 bases. Source material: PBMCs. The sequence derives from a boy aged 5-17 years in good health and CMV-seronegative. The CDR3 DNA is TGCGCCAGCAGCTTGGAGACAGGGGCCGTCAATGAGCAGTTCTTC. Protein product: CASSLETGAVNEQFF.